Listed below are T cell receptor beta chains from one sample, sequenced in a study of T cell repertoires in cytomegalovirus infection. TCRdb independently ran MiXCR on the reads; one entry per CDR3 protein. The table has roughly 200,000 distinct CDR3 sequences, approximately 18% seen once. What was sequenced was CD8+ T cells from PBMCs. These receptor sequences come from a human donor in good health (CMV status not recorded). Some clones in this sample may be carry-over from other donors' samples. CDR3s include the opening cysteine and the closing phenylalanine or tryptophan. The D gene is left open where the match is weak. Part of the rows lack a size; the others show once, few, many or a class for expanded clones.

>.|TRBJ2-2|TRBV27|few
CASRLNTGELFF
TGTGCCAGCAGATTGAACACCGGGGAGCTGTTTTTT
>TRBD1|TRBJ2-6|TRBV4-1|.
CASSRGGAGANVLTF
TGCGCCAGCAGCCGAGGGGGCGCTGGGGCCAACGTCCTGACTTTC
>.|TRBJ2-6|TRBV4-1|.
CASMGRGTLGANVLTF
TGCGCCAGCATGGGTCGGGGTACTCTAGGAGCCAACGTCCTGACTTTC
>.|TRBJ1-2|TRBV7-2|.
CASSLEGHELHGYTF
TGTGCCAGCAGCTTAGAGGGACACGAGCTACATGGCTACACCTTC
>.|TRBJ2-1|TRBV4-3|few
CASSERGRPSGDEQFF
TGCGCCAGCAGCGAACGGGGGCGGCCATCGGGGGATGAGCAGTTCTTC
>.|TRBJ1-6|TRBV5-1|.
CASSLEGAYNSPLHF
TGCGCCAGCAGCTTGGAGGGAGCTTATAATTCACCCCTCCACTTT
>.|TRBJ2-7|TRBV5-6|few
CASSFFSAEGNEQYF
TGTGCCAGCAGCTTCTTTTCCGCCGAAGGGAATGAGCAGTACTTC
>.|TRBJ2-2|TRBV6-6|.
CASSYGVRGELFF
TGTGCCAGCAGTTACGGAGTAAGGGGGGAGCTGTTTTTT
>.|TRBJ1-5|TRBV12-5|.
CASAHPGSTYNQPQHF
TGTGCTAGTGCTCATCCGGGGTCCACGTACAATCAGCCCCAGCATTTT
>.|TRBJ2-7|TRBV4-1|.
CASSQWQGDEQYF
TGCGCCAGCAGCCAATGGCAGGGAGACGAGCAGTACTTC
>.|TRBJ2-5|TRBV2|.
CASDYGVAGQETQYF
TGTGCCAGCGACTATGGTGTGGCCGGTCAAGAGACCCAGTACTTC
>.|TRBJ2-3|TRBV11-2|few
CASSPRDATDTQYF
TGTGCCAGCAGCCCCAGGGATGCCACAGATACGCAGTATTTT
>.|TRBJ2-1|TRBV20-1|few
CSAISLQEQFF
TGCAGTGCTATCTCACTGCAGGAGCAGTTCTTC
>TRBD1|TRBJ2-3|TRBV7-2|few
CASSPRQGLHGKTDTQYF
TGTGCCAGCAGCCCCAGACAGGGCCTGCACGGGAAGACAGATACGCAGTATTTT
>TRBD1|TRBJ2-6|TRBV11-3|few
CASSFRGQGAPTGANVLTF
TGTGCCAGCAGCTTTCGGGGACAGGGGGCTCCGACTGGGGCCAACGTCCTGACTTTC
>.|TRBJ2-5|TRBV28|.
CASRDYVAQYF
TGTGCCAGCAGGGATTACGTCGCCCAGTACTTC
>.|TRBJ1-2|TRBV12-3/TRBV12-4|.
CASSSGYGYTF
TGTGCCAGCAGTTCGGGCTATGGCTACACCTTC
>.|TRBJ1-5|TRBV6-6|.
CASSHGQPQHF
TGTGCCAGCAGCCACGGACAGCCCCAGCATTTT
>TRBD1|TRBJ1-5|TRBV7-2|many
CASSPIRDRRLSNQPQHF
TGTGCCAGCAGCCCAATTAGGGACAGACGACTTAGCAATCAGCCCCAGCATTTT
>TRBD2|TRBJ2-1|TRBV20-1|.
CSAVTGTSRDREQFF
TGCAGTGCGGTCACCGGGACTAGTCGTGACCGGGAGCAGTTCTTC
>.|TRBJ2-1|TRBV10-2|.
CASSEPAASYNEQFF
TGCGCCAGCAGTGAGCCCGCAGCATCCTACAATGAGCAGTTCTTC
>TRBD1|TRBJ1-1|TRBV7-9|few
CASSQLRQGATNTEAFF
TGTGCCAGCAGCCAACTGAGACAGGGGGCGACGAACACTGAAGCTTTCTTT
>TRBD1|TRBJ2-3|TRBV27|few
CAERTGAWEDTQYF
TGTGCTGAGCGGACAGGGGCTTGGGAAGATACGCAGTATTTT
>.|TRBJ2-1|TRBV4-3|.
CASSQPGLTEQFF
TGCGCCAGCAGCCAACCCGGACTGACTGAGCAGTTCTTC
>.|TRBJ2-7|TRBV7-2|.
CASSWGYEQYF
TGTGCCAGCAGCTGGGGTTACGAGCAGTACTTC
>TRBD2|TRBJ2-3|TRBV28|.
CASSPTGSGGTTDTQYF
TGTGCCAGCAGTCCGACGGGTAGCGGGGGAACCACAGATACGCAGTATTTT
>.|TRBJ2-2|TRBV7-2|many
CASMGSRRELFF
TGTGCCTCCATGGGGAGTCGAAGGGAGCTGTTTTTT
>TRBD1|TRBJ1-5|TRBV6-5|few
CASSASTGEYQPQHF
TGTGCCAGCAGTGCCTCGACAGGGGAGTATCAGCCCCAGCATTTT
>TRBD1|TRBJ1-4|TRBV7-8|.
CASSLSHRGEKLFF
TGTGCCAGCAGCTTATCCCACAGGGGTGAAAAACTGTTTTTT
>.|TRBJ1-1|TRBV12-3/TRBV12-4|few
CASSLQINTEAFF
TGTGCCAGCAGTTTACAAATCAACACTGAAGCTTTCTTT
>TRBD2|TRBJ2-5|TRBV13|.
CASSPAGTQETQYF
TGTGCCAGCAGCCCAGCGGGAACCCAAGAGACCCAGTACTTC
>TRBD1|TRBJ2-1|TRBV29-1|.
CSVENPDRDLYNEQFF
TGCAGCGTTGAGAACCCAGACAGGGACCTTTACAATGAGCAGTTCTTC
>TRBD2|TRBJ2-3|TRBV6-6|.
CASKGSGGAGDTQYF
TGTGCCAGCAAGGGTAGCGGGGGGGCTGGAGATACGCAGTATTTT
>TRBD1|TRBJ2-2|TRBV4-3|few
CASSQDRAPGELFF
TGCGCCAGCAGCCAGGACAGGGCCCCCGGGGAGCTGTTTTTT
>TRBD1|TRBJ1-3|TRBV7-2|many
CASSPSDRGGGNTIYF
TGTGCCAGCAGCCCGTCGGACAGGGGGGGAGGAAACACCATATATTTT
>TRBD1|TRBJ1-1|TRBV7-6|.
CASSRGGGNTEAFF
TGTGCCAGCAGCCGAGGGGGCGGGAACACTGAAGCTTTCTTT
>.|TRBJ1-2|TRBV28|few
CASTRDGRYGYTF
TGTGCCAGCACCCGGGACGGGAGATATGGCTACACCTTC
>TRBD2|TRBJ2-1|TRBV6-5|.
CASSYSAGEYNEQFF
TGTGCCAGCAGTTACTCGGCGGGGGAGTACAATGAGCAGTTCTTC
>TRBD1|TRBJ2-1|TRBV7-9|.
CASSPRDRAYNEQFF
TGTGCCAGCAGCCCCCGGGACAGAGCCTACAATGAGCAGTTCTTC
>.|TRBJ2-5|TRBV4-1|few
CASSQYRDQETQYF
TGCGCCAGCAGCCAATATAGGGACCAAGAGACCCAGTACTTC
>.|TRBJ1-1|TRBV28|.
CASTWNSGPGMNTEAFF
TGTGCCAGCACCTGGAACTCGGGTCCTGGGATGAACACTGAAGCTTTCTTT
>.|TRBJ1-4|TRBV28|.
CASTPAAGQGFEKLFF
TGTGCCAGCACCCCTGCCGCTGGGCAGGGGTTTGAAAAACTGTTTTTT
>.|TRBJ2-1|TRBV7-9|few
CASSCPPPVCVPQNNEQFF
TGTGCCAGCAGTTGCCCCCCCCCGGTGTGCGTCCCCCAGAACAATGAGCAGTTCTTC
>.|TRBJ2-5|TRBV4-2|.
CASSQDGRGWQETQYF
TGTGCCAGCAGCCAAGACGGCAGGGGATGGCAAGAGACCCAGTACTTC
>.|TRBJ1-2|TRBV6-5|.
CASSLTMDNYGYTF
TGTGCCAGCAGCCTGACAATGGATAACTATGGCTACACCTTC
>.|TRBJ2-5|TRBV6-2/TRBV6-3|.
CASIPGEEETQYF
TGTGCCAGCATTCCCGGGGAAGAAGAGACCCAGTACTTC
>.|TRBJ2-7|TRBV7-2|.
CANLVGLEQYF
TGTGCCAACCTCGTTGGACTGGAGCAGTACTTC
>TRBD2|TRBJ2-7|TRBV7-2|few
CASSFGGGAYEQYF
TGTGCCAGCAGCTTTGGCGGGGGGGCTTACGAGCAGTACTTC
>.|TRBJ1-2|TRBV12-3/TRBV12-4|few
CASSPPWRQANYGYTF
TGTGCCAGCAGTCCCCCTTGGCGGCAAGCTAACTATGGCTACACCTTC
>TRBD1|TRBJ2-3|TRBV20-1|.
CSARGGTVTDTQYF
TGCAGTGCTAGAGGGGGGACAGTAACAGATACGCAGTATTTT
>TRBD1|TRBJ2-1|TRBV28|.
CASTGTRDRILYNEQFF
TGTGCCAGCACTGGTACCCGGGACAGGATACTCTACAATGAGCAGTTCTTC
>.|TRBJ2-3|TRBV20-1|.
CSARGGGPDTDRTDTQYF
TGCAGTGCTAGGGGGGGCGGCCCGGACACCGACCGCACAGATACGCAGTATTTT
>TRBD1|TRBJ1-5|TRBV7-8|.
CASSEGTGSQPQHF
TGTGCCAGCAGCGAGGGGACAGGGAGTCAGCCCCAGCATTTT
>.|TRBJ2-2|TRBV7-3|few
CASSSWGDKNTGELFF
TGTGCCAGCAGCTCTTGGGGTGATAAGAACACCGGGGAGCTGTTTTTT
>.|TRBJ2-7|TRBV4-3|many
CASSQGPDGYEQYF
TGCGCCAGCAGCCAAGGACCCGACGGGTACGAGCAGTACTTC